A selection of T cell receptor beta chains follows, all from one sample in a study of blood T cell repertoires in COVID-19. Repertoires were generated with immunoSEQ multiplex PCR, while TCRdb's copy carries only in-frame clones and drops some. The table includes a few hundred thousand clones, 75% to 95% detected once. The material sequenced was peripheral blood. The source is a person under 30 with COVID-19, enrolled during active disease. Both conserved end residues are part of each CDR3. The D gene is left open where the match is weak. Some rows have no size entry. The others give once, few or many, or a class for an expanded clone.

TRBJ2-1	NA	NA	TRBV9	CASSVAGLSYNEQFF	TGTGCCAGCAGCGTAGCAGGTCTCTCCTACAATGAGCAGTTCTTC
TRBJ2-5	NA	NA	TRBV21-1	CASSKHRGTSGRETQYF	TGTGCCAGCAGCAAACATCGAGGGACTAGCGGGAGAGAGACCCAGTACTTC
TRBJ2-3	NA	NA	TRBV27	CASSLDFADTQYF	TGTGCCAGCAGTCTTGATTTCGCGGATACGCAGTATTTT
TRBJ2-2	NA	NA	TRBV18	CASSPPTGAGELFF	TGTGCCAGCTCACCACCGACGGGTGCCGGGGAGCTGTTTTTT
TRBJ2-4	TRBD2	once	TRBV19	CASSTLAGVGNIQYF	TGTGCCAGTAGTACGTTAGCGGGAGTGGGAAACATTCAGTACTTC
TRBJ2-3	TRBD1	NA	TRBV7-2	CASSRTGFVGDTQYF	TGTGCCAGCAGTCGGACAGGTTTTGTAGGGGATACGCAGTATTTT
TRBJ1-4	NA	NA	TRBV6-1	CASSEATGTANEKLFF	TGTGCCAGCAGTGAAGCAACAGGGACGGCTAATGAAAAACTGTTTTTT
TRBJ1-1	NA	NA	TRBV7-2	CASSRPPRVEWDTEAFF	TGTGCCAGCAGCCGTCCCCCCAGGGTGGAGTGGGACACTGAAGCTTTCTTT
TRBJ1-6	NA	NA	TRBV5-6	CASSKGLSSYNSPLHF	TGTGCCAGCAGCAAAGGACTGAGCTCCTATAATTCACCCCTCCACTTT
TRBJ2-7	NA	NA	TRBV20-1	CSARDSYEQYF	TGCAGTGCTAGAGATAGCTACGAGCAGTACTTC
TRBJ2-2	NA	NA	TRBV24-1	CATSDFPDCVRELFF	TGTGCCACCAGTGATTTTCCGGACTGCGTCCGGGAGCTGTTTTTT
TRBJ2-7	NA	NA	TRBV3-1/TRBV3-2	CASSFGGAAYEQYF	TGTGCCAGCAGCTTTGGCGGGGCCGCCTACGAGCAGTACTTC
TRBJ1-5	TRBD1	NA	TRBV4-1	CASSQAAGQQNQPQHF	TGCGCCAGCAGCCAAGCGGCGGGACAGCAGAATCAGCCCCAGCATTTT
TRBJ1-2	TRBD1	NA	TRBV29-1	CSVVGQGALPNYGYTF	TGCAGCGTCGTTGGACAGGGGGCCCTCCCTAACTATGGCTACACCTTC
TRBJ1-1	NA	once	TRBV9	CASSPQLGNTEAFF	TGTGCCAGCAGCCCTCAACTAGGGAACACTGAAGCTTTCTTT
TRBJ1-2	NA	NA	TRBV7-8	CASSLATGWPNYGYTF	TGTGCCAGCAGCTTAGCTACAGGTTGGCCCAACTATGGCTACACCTTC
TRBJ2-5	NA	NA	TRBV10-3	CAISDGGQETQYF	TGTGCCATCAGTGACGGCGGCCAAGAGACCCAGTACTTC
TRBJ2-1	TRBD2	NA	TRBV7-2	CASSLVVASGRNNEQFF	TGTGCCAGCAGCTTAGTGGTAGCTAGCGGGAGGAACAATGAGCAGTTCTTC
TRBJ2-2	NA	NA	TRBV9	CASSVDSSAGELFF	TGTGCCAGCAGCGTAGACTCGAGCGCCGGGGAGCTGTTTTTT
TRBJ2-7	NA	NA	TRBV3-1/TRBV3-2	CASSHFFGDSNYEQYF	TGTGCCAGCAGCCATTTTTTTGGGGACTCCAACTACGAGCAGTACTTC
TRBJ1-1	NA	NA	TRBV5-1	CASSLAPGMSNTEAFF	TGCGCCAGCAGCTTGGCCCCGGGGATGTCAAACACTGAAGCTTTCTTT
TRBJ1-1	NA	NA	TRBV4-1	CASSLRGVGNTEAFF	TGCGCCAGCAGCCTCCGGGGGGTGGGGAACACTGAAGCTTTCTTT
TRBJ2-5	TRBD2	NA	TRBV7-9	CASSLFSAGVETQYF	TGTGCCAGCAGCTTATTCTCAGCGGGAGTAGAGACCCAGTACTTC
TRBJ2-3	TRBD2	NA	TRBV29-1	CSASGLAGLTDTQYF	TGCAGCGCCTCGGGACTAGCGGGACTCACAGATACGCAGTATTTT
TRBJ2-7	TRBD2	NA	TRBV6-1	CASSEPSGWTPLNYEQYF	TGTGCCAGCAGTGAACCTAGCGGGTGGACCCCCCTGAACTACGAGCAGTACTTC
TRBJ2-7	NA	NA	TRBV11-2	CASSLEASSSYEQYF	TGTGCCAGCAGCTTAGAGGCTAGCTCTTCCTACGAGCAGTACTTC
TRBJ1-1	TRBD1	NA	TRBV3-1/TRBV3-2	CASSHTYRDREGTEAFF	TGTGCCAGCAGCCACACCTATCGGGACAGGGAGGGGACTGAAGCTTTCTTT
TRBJ2-3	TRBD2	NA	TRBV4-3	CASSQVLASSTDTQYF	TGCGCCAGCAGCCAAGTACTAGCGTCGAGCACAGATACGCAGTATTTT
TRBJ2-7	NA	few	TRBV5-4	CASRRGGPGASEQYF	TGTGCCAGCAGGCGCGGAGGGCCGGGAGCTAGCGAGCAGTACTTC
TRBJ1-2	TRBD1	NA	TRBV5-6	CASSPGQGATYGYTF	TGTGCCAGCAGCCCTGGACAGGGGGCAACCTATGGCTACACCTTC
TRBJ2-7	TRBD1	NA	TRBV12-3/TRBV12-4	CASSMGQIYEQYF	TGTGCCAGCAGTATGGGACAGATCTACGAGCAGTACTTC
TRBJ2-7	TRBD1	NA	TRBV28	CASSPGQFTYEQYF	TGTGCCAGCAGTCCGGGACAGTTCACCTACGAGCAGTACTTC
TRBJ1-2	NA	few	TRBV25-1	CASSGNRAGYTF	TGTGCCAGCAGTGGCAACAGGGCTGGCTACACCTTC
TRBJ1-5	NA	NA	TRBV6-1	CASSETGGQPQHF	TGTGCCAGCAGTGAGACGGGGGGTCAGCCCCAGCATTTT
TRBJ2-3	NA	NA	TRBV6-5	CASSVKAGSTDTQYF	TGTGCCAGCAGCGTCAAAGCGGGTAGCACAGATACGCAGTATTTT
TRBJ1-2	NA	once	TRBV2	CGGGGDYGYTF	TGTGGCGGAGGGGGGGACTATGGCTACACCTTC
TRBJ2-5	TRBD2	NA	TRBV30	CAWTSGRAVETQYF	TGTGCCTGGACTAGCGGGAGGGCGGTAGAGACCCAGTACTTC
TRBJ1-1	TRBD1	once	TRBV5-4	CASSAAGTENTEAFF	TGTGCCAGCAGCGCCGCCGGGACAGAGAACACTGAAGCTTTCTTT
TRBJ1-1	NA	NA	TRBV9	CASSPTDANTEAFF	TGTGCCAGCAGCCCAACAGATGCGAACACTGAAGCTTTCTTT
TRBJ1-6	TRBD1	NA	TRBV2	CASSAMGTDSPLHF	TGTGCCAGCAGCGCTATGGGGACAGACTCACCCCTCCACTTT
TRBJ2-7	TRBD1	NA	TRBV11-1	CASGRDRGYEQYF	TGTGCCAGCGGCCGGGACAGGGGATACGAGCAGTACTTC
TRBJ2-1	NA	once	TRBV5-1	CASSLERGGNEQFF	TGCGCCAGCAGCTTGGAGCGAGGGGGAAATGAGCAGTTCTTC
TRBJ2-1	NA	NA	TRBV10-3	CAISEFVGEGNEQFF	TGTGCCATCAGTGAGTTCGTGGGAGAGGGCAATGAGCAGTTCTTC
TRBJ2-3	NA	NA	TRBV4-3	CASSQTYGINTDTQYF	TGCGCCAGCAGCCAGACATACGGGATCAACACAGATACGCAGTATTTT
TRBJ1-1	TRBD1	NA	TRBV27	CASSLLGTGEGAFF	TGTGCCAGCAGTTTATTGGGGACAGGGGAAGGGGCTTTCTTT
TRBJ1-5	TRBD1	NA	TRBV10-2	CASRGQGGSNQPQHF	TGCGCCAGCCGGGGACAGGGGGGCAGCAATCAGCCCCAGCATTTT
TRBJ1-3	NA	NA	TRBV5-6	CASSLYREPGNTIYF	TGTGCCAGCAGCTTGTACAGGGAGCCTGGAAACACCATATATTTT
TRBJ1-2	TRBD1	NA	TRBV5-1	CASSLELTGAQGYTF	TGCGCCAGCAGCTTGGAACTTACAGGGGCCCAAGGCTACACCTTC
TRBJ1-1	NA	few	TRBV16	CASSQRGRGTEAFF	TGTGCCAGCAGCCAAAGGGGCAGGGGCACTGAAGCTTTCTTT
TRBJ2-3	TRBD2	NA	TRBV10-3	CAISDSLAGVAENDTQYF	TGTGCCATCAGTGATTCGTTAGCGGGAGTCGCCGAAAATGATACGCAGTATTTT
TRBJ2-2	NA	NA	TRBV28	CASSFDNSYTLKFTGELFF	TGTGCCAGCAGTTTTGATAACAGCTATACCCTAAAATTCACCGGGGAGCTGTTTTTT
TRBJ2-1	TRBD1	NA	TRBV27	CASSLGQAAYNEQFF	TGTGCCAGCAGTCTCGGACAGGCCGCCTACAATGAGCAGTTCTTC
TRBJ1-2	TRBD1	few	TRBV28	CASSLGQGYGYTF	TGTGCCAGCAGTCTAGGACAGGGCTATGGCTACACCTTC
TRBJ2-1	TRBD2	NA	TRBV19	CASSIGLAGGYNEQFF	TGTGCCAGTAGTATTGGACTAGCGGGAGGGTACAATGAGCAGTTCTTC
TRBJ2-1	TRBD1	NA	TRBV5-1	CASSPQGAGSYNEQFF	TGCGCCAGCAGCCCCCAGGGGGCCGGATCCTACAATGAGCAGTTCTTC